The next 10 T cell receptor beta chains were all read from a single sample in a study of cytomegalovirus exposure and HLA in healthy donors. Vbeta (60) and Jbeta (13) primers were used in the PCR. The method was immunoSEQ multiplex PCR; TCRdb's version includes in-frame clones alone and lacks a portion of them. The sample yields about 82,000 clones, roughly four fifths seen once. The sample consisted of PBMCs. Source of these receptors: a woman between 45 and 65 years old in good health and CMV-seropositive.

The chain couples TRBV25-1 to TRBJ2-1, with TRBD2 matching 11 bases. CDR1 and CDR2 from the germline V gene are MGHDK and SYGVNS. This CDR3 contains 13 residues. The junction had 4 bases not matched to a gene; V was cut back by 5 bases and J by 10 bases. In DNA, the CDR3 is TGTGCCAGCAGTAAGGGACTAGCGGCGGAGCAGTTCTTC. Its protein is CASSKGLAAEQFF.

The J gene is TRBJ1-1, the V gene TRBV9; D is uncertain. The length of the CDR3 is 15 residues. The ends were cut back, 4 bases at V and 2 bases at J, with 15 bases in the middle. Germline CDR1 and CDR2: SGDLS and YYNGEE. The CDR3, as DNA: TGTGCCAGCAGCCCCTCGCACAGTGTTAACACTGAAGCTTTCTTT. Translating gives CASSPSHSVNTEAFF.

In DNA form, the CDR3 reads TGCAGCGTTGTTATCCCCTCCACAGATACGCAGTATTTT. Its translation: CSVVIPSTDTQYF. V is TRBV29-1 and J is TRBJ2-3; D remains ambiguous. Germline values: CDR1 SQVTM, CDR2 ANQGSEA. The CDR3 loop spans 13 amino acids. V lost 4 bases and J lost 2, with 10 bases in between.

The CDR3 reads CASSTPGHRAKNIQYF. For the CDR3, the DNA is TGTGCCAGTAGTACGCCGGGACACCGAGCCAAAAACATTCAGTACTTC. V and J are TRBV19 and TRBJ2-4; D possibly corresponds to TRBD1 (6 bases). The length of the CDR3 is 16 residues. With 4 bases removed from V and 0 bases from J, the gap between germline ends came to 13 bases. Per germline, CDR1 LNHDA and CDR2 SQIVND (reference sequence).

CDR3 DNA: TGTGCCAGCAGCGTAGGCCCCAGGACAGGGGTTACCAATGAGCAGTTCTTC. This sequence encodes CASSVGPRTGVTNEQFF. This chain links TRBV9 with TRBJ2-1; 9 nucleotides align to TRBD1. Trimming took 0 bases from V and 6 from J; bases not matched to a gene: 10. This CDR3 spans 17 amino acids. Per germline, CDR1 SGDLS and CDR2 YYNGEE.

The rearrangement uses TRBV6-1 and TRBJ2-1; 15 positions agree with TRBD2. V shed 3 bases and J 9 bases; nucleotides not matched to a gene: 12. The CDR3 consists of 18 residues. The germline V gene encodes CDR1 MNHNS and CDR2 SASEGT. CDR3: CASSEGEGLAGGRIEQFF. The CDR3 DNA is TGTGCCAGCAGTGAGGGAGAGGGACTAGCGGGAGGTAGAATTGAGCAGTTCTTC.

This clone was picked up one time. Written as DNA, the CDR3 is TGTGCCAGCAGTTTATTTCGGGGGTCGTACACAGATACGCAGTATTTT. It specifies CASSLFRGSYTDTQYF. This chain links TRBV28 with TRBJ2-3; perhaps TRBD2 as D (6 bases). The CDR3 runs to 16 residues. The ends were cut back, 1 base at V and 2 bases at J, with 13 bases in the middle. Germline loops: CDR1 MDHEN, CDR2 SYDVKM.

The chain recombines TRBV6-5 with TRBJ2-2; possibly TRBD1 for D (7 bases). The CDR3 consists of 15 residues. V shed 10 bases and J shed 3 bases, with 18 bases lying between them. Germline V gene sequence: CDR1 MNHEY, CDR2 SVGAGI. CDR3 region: CATRRGDRDTGELFF. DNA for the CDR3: TGTGCCACGCGAAGGGGGGACAGAGACACCGGGGAGCTGTTTTTT.

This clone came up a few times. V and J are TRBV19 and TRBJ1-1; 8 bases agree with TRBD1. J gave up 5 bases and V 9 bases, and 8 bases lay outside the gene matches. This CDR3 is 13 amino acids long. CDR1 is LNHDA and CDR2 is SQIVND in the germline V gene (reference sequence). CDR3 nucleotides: TGTGCCAGCAGGGGGCCGGTAGGGACTGAAGCTTTCTTT. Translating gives CASRGPVGTEAFF.

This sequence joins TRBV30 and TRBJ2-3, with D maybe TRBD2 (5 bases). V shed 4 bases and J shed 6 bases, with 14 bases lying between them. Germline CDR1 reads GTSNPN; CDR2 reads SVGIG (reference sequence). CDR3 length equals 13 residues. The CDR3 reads CAWNRGVVDTQYF. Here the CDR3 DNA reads TGTGCCTGGAATCGGGGAGTAGTCGATACGCAGTATTTT.